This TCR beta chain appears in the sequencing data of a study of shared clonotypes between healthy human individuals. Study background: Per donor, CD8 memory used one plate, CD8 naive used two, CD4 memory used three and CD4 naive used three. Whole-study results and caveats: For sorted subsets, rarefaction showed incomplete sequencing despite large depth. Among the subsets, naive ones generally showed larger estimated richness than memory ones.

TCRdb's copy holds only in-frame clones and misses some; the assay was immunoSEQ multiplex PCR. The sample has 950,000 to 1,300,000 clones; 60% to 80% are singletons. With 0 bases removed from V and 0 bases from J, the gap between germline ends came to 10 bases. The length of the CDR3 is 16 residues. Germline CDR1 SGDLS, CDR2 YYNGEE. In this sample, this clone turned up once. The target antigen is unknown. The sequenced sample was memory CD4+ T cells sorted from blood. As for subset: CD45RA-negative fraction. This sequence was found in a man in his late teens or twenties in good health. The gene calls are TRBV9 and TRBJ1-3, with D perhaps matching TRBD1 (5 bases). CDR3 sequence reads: CASSVGGATSGNTIYF. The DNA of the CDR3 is TGTGCCAGCAGCGTAGGAGGGGCCACCTCTGGAAACACCATATATTTT. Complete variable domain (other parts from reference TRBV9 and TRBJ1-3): DSGVTQTPKHLITATGQRVTLRCSPRSGDLSVYWYQQSLDQGLQFLIQYYNGEERAKGNILERFSAQQFPDLHSELNLSSLELGDSALYFCASSVGGATSGNTIYFGEGSWLTVV.